This record looks at one TCR beta chain sequence and its context. The antigen is unknown. From CD4+ cells came CD45RA+ naive and CD45RA-negative memory subsets. The length of the CDR3 is 15 residues. Per germline, CDR1 SGHNT and CDR2 YYREEE (reference sequence). The germline V and J ends were trimmed by 5 bases and 9 bases, with 21 bases remaining between them. This record belongs to a study of shared clonotypes between healthy human individuals. Study-wide points: The authors expected sequencing depth to affect clonotype sharing among donors.

Profiled with immunoSEQ multiplex PCR; TCRdb holds only in-frame clones, not every one. The data show 1.5 million to 1.9 million clones, 98% seen once. The V call is TRBV5-4, the J call TRBJ2-1; D may correspond to TRBD1 or TRBD2 (6 bases each). This clonotype originated in a man younger than 45 in good health. Sequencing input: naive CD4+ T cells sorted from blood. Subset specified: CD45RA+ positively selected. The CDR3: CASRSMGARGGEQFF. The CDR3 DNA is TGTGCCAGCAGATCTATGGGGGCGCGGGGCGGTGAGCAGTTCTTC.